What follows are 27 T cell receptor beta chains derived from one specimen sequenced in a study of response to subunit inactivated influenza vaccine. TCRdb ran MiXCR on the RT-PCR reads and lists one entry per CDR3 protein. This table holds 750,000 to 850,000 distinct CDR3 sequences, less than 20% found once. Material: PBMCs from blood, obtained around 5 days after vaccination. The receptors here all came from a man aged 50-59 years who received an inactivated influenza vaccine.

In this sample, this clonotype turned up a few times. The V gene is TRBV7-9, the J gene TRBJ2-7, with D perhaps TRBD1 (6 bases). Trimming shortened V by 3 bases and J by 6 bases, and 15 bases separated the two germline ends. The V gene's germline CDR1 is SEHNR and CDR2 FQNEAQ (reference sequence). CDR3 size: 14 residues. Here the CDR3 DNA reads TGTGCCAGCAGCTTCGAGGGACAAGCCTTCGAGCAGTACTTC. This gives the protein CASSFEGQAFEQYF.

This clonotype was observed a handful of times. The chain joins TRBV6-5 to TRBJ1-1; TRBD1 matches at 7 bases. CDR1 is MNHEY, CDR2 SVGAGI, per germline. After removal of 3 bases from V and 1 base from J, the junction contained 17 bases not matched to a gene. The CDR3 has 19 residues. In DNA, the CDR3 is TGTGCCAGCAGTTATTCGGCGACAGGGCCCTCCTGGGGGAACACTGAAGCTTTCTTT. Translation: CASSYSATGPSWGNTEAFF.

V gene TRBV3-1 combines with J gene TRBJ2-7; D remains ambiguous. With 0 bases removed from V and 8 bases from J, the gap between germline ends came to 8 bases. The CDR3 length is 12 residues. The germline gives CDR1 LGHDT, CDR2 YNNKEL (reference sequence). This CDR3 reads CASSQDQGKQYF. The CDR3 DNA reads as TGTGCCAGCAGCCAAGATCAAGGGAAGCAGTACTTC.

This rearrangement joins TRBV25-1 to TRBJ1-1; D might be TRBD1 (6 bases). CDR3 length: 14 residues. Germline V gene lookup returns CDR1 MGHDK and CDR2 SYGVNS. The ends were cut back, 0 bases at V and 3 bases at J, with 8 bases in the middle. CDR3 bases: TGTGCCAGCAGTGAATATCCAGGGGACACTGAAGCTTTCTTT. The encoded protein is CASSEYPGDTEAFF.

The chain joins TRBV6-2 or TRBV6-3 to TRBJ1-5; no reliable D call. In germline, CDR1 is MNHEY, CDR2 SVGEGT. This CDR3 comprises 12 residues. V was shortened by 6 bases and J by 11 bases, with 14 bases between the two germline ends. The CDR3 coding sequence is TGTGCCAGCAGAAGTAACATTCTGACCCAGCATTTT. It codes for CASRSNILTQHF.

The gene calls are TRBV9 and TRBJ2-3; TRBD1 agrees at 9 bases. This CDR3 is 16 amino acids long. J gave up 3 bases and V 2 bases, and 7 bases lay outside the gene matches. Germline lookup yields CDR1 SGDLS and CDR2 YYNGEE. CDR3 protein: CASSVAGTGFTDTQYF. CDR3 bases: TGTGCCAGCAGCGTCGCCGGGACAGGGTTTACAGATACGCAGTATTTT.

This clonotype was seen only a few times. The V and J genes are TRBV19 and TRBJ2-1; possibly TRBD2 for D (6 bases). The CDR3 spans 13 residues. With 5 bases removed from V and 7 bases from J, the gap between germline ends came to 12 bases. Per germline, CDR1 LNHDA and CDR2 SQIVND (reference sequence). Written as DNA, the CDR3 is TGTGCCAGTAGTTCGCTAGCGCCAAATGAGCAGTTCTTC. It codes for CASSSLAPNEQFF. The entire variable domain, with the rest obtained from reference TRBV19 and TRBJ2-1, is as follows: DGGITQSPKYLFRKEGQNVTLSCEQNLNHDAMYWYRQDPGQGLRLIYYSQIVNDFQKGDIAEGYSVSREKKESFPLTVTSAQKNPTAFYLCASSSLAPNEQFFGPGTRLTVL.

The chain links TRBV5-1 to TRBJ2-7, with 7 bases fitting TRBD2. In germline, CDR1 is SGHRS, CDR2 YFSETQ. V was pared by 7 bases and J by 1 base, with 8 bases of the junction left unmatched. The CDR3 spans 14 residues. CDR3 amino acids: CASRYDSGSYEQYF. The CDR3 bases are TGCGCCAGCCGGTACGATAGCGGGTCCTACGAGCAGTACTTC.

The V call is TRBV10-3, the J call TRBJ1-2; D call uncertain. With 0 bases removed from V and 3 bases from J, the gap between germline ends came to 8 bases. The CDR3 is made up of 14 amino acids. CDR1 ENHRY and CDR2 SYGVKD come from the germline V gene. CDR3 nucleotide sequence: TGTGCCATCAGTGAGTCGAGGCAGCACTATGGCTACACCTTC. It codes for CAISESRQHYGYTF.

This clonotype was recorded a few times. The V gene is TRBV13, the J gene TRBJ2-7; unclear D gene. V shed 1 base and J shed 7 bases, with 2 bases lying between them. CDR1 PRHDT and CDR2 FYEKMQ come from the germline V gene (reference sequence). This CDR3 is built from 10 residues. CDR3 sequence reads: CASSLEEQYF. In nucleotides, the CDR3 is TGTGCCAGCAGCTTAGAGGAGCAGTACTTC.

This clonotype was seen only a few times. This chain links TRBV20-1 with TRBJ2-5; 9 bases match TRBD1. Germline V gene data show CDR1 as DFQATT and CDR2 as SNEGSKA (reference sequence). Germline trimming cut 5 bases from V and 7 bases from J; bases unmatched to any gene: 11. This CDR3 contains 14 residues. The CDR3 nucleotides are TGCAGTGCTGGGACAGACAGGGGGGTACGGACCCAGTACTTC. Protein product: CSAGTDRGVRTQYF.

This clonotype was observed many times. The chain uses TRBV7-3 and TRBJ2-1; TRBD2 might be the D (6 bases). Germline V CDR1 and CDR2: SGHTA, FQGTGA. The CDR3 runs to 18 residues. Trimming pared 0 bases from V and 4 bases from J, leaving 19 bases between. For the CDR3, the DNA is TGTGCCAGCAGCTTAACCTTCTCAGTGGGAGGACGTTACAATGAGCAGTTCTTC. It translates to CASSLTFSVGGRYNEQFF.

The gene calls are TRBV18 and TRBJ1-5; D may be TRBD1 (5 bases). This CDR3 is built from 14 residues. Trimming took off 6 bases at V and 0 bases at J, with 9 bases between the two ends. The germline V gene has CDR1 KGHSH and CDR2 LQKENI. As DNA, the CDR3 is TGTGCCAGCTCCCCGACAGATAGCAATCAGCCCCAGCATTTT. Translation: CASSPTDSNQPQHF.

In regard to this clonotype: The junction does not match germline at one end; this may be a read error. The chain employs TRBV7-6 and TRBJ1-2; no firm D call. CDR3 length: 12 residues. Germline CDR1 SGHVS, CDR2 FNYEAQ. The CDR3 DNA reads TGTGCCAGCAGCCCCCGGGAAGGGCCTCCGGTATTC. Protein sequence: CASSPREGPPVF.

The V gene is TRBV4-3, the J gene TRBJ2-7, with a tentative D call TRBD2 (5 bases). The V end was cut by 0 bases, the J end by 9 bases, with 18 bases between. The CDR3 has 15 amino acids. Germline assignment: CDR1 LGHNA and CDR2 YSLEER. The chain's CDR3 is CASSQDLGEGIRQYF. CDR3 sequence (DNA): TGCGCCAGCAGCCAAGATCTCGGGGAAGGCATCCGGCAGTACTTC.

A remark on this clonotype: One base away lies a much larger clone, so this may be a sequencing read error. The chain couples TRBV6-6 to TRBJ1-1; no clear D. Germline CDR1 is MNHNY and CDR2 is SVGAGI (reference sequence). CDR3 length equals 12 residues. Trimming took 2 bases from V and 1 from J, leaving 2 bases between them. CDR3 in amino acids: CASSYQNTEAFF. DNA for the CDR3: TGTGCCAGCAGTTACCAGAACACTGAAGCTTTCTTT.

This clonotype was observed a few times. The chain couples TRBV20-1 to TRBJ2-3; the match to TRBD1 covers 10 bases. Trimming removed 6 bases from V and 5 bases from J; junction bases left unmatched: 8. The CDR3 sequence is 14 residues long. Germline CDR1 reads DFQATT; CDR2 reads SNEGSKA (reference sequence). The DNA of the CDR3 is TGCAGTGCATTTGACAGGGGGCGAGGAGATACGCAGTATTTT. Translating gives CSAFDRGRGDTQYF.

This clonotype was picked up a small number of times. V and J are TRBV5-1 and TRBJ2-1, with 10 bases matching TRBD2. Unmatched junction bases numbered 11, after V lost 4 bases and J lost 4 bases. Germline loops: CDR1 SGHRS, CDR2 YFSETQ. The CDR3 length is 17 residues. CDR3 sequence (DNA): TGCGCCAGCAGCCCCGAACCCGTAGCGGGGGGTTACAATGAGCAGTTCTTC. Its translation: CASSPEPVAGGYNEQFF.

The chain is built from TRBV27 and TRBJ1-6; D gene ambiguous. Per germline, CDR1 MNHEY and CDR2 SMNVEV (reference sequence). This CDR3 contains 17 residues. The V gene lost 3 bases and the J gene lost 6 bases, with 18 bases spanning the gap. CDR3 DNA: TGTGCCAGCAGTTTGGGGTCTCTCGGCCTGGGTAATTCACCCCTCCACTTT. It specifies CASSLGSLGLGNSPLHF.

This chain joins TRBV21-1 and TRBJ2-7; the table's D call TRBD2 went unverified against the DNA. TRBV21-1 is described as a pseudogene. The CDR3 consists of 16 residues. CDR3 in DNA: TGTGCCAGCAGCATCCCCCCGCTGTACAGGTCCTACGAGCAGTACTTC. Translation: CASSIPPLYRSYEQYF.

This clonotype was counted only a few times. This chain links TRBV12-3 or TRBV12-4 with TRBJ1-1, with D perhaps matching TRBD1 (6 bases). V lost 3 bases to trimming and J lost 5 bases, with 13 bases between them. This CDR3 has 14 residues. The CDR3 DNA is TGTGCCAGCAGTTTCAAGGGGGATGGGACTGAAGCTTTCTTT. Its translation is CASSFKGDGTEAFF.

This clonotype was counted at least ten times. The chain combines TRBV12-3 or TRBV12-4 with TRBJ2-1; either TRBD1 or TRBD2 may supply D (5 bases each). The CDR3 has 11 amino acids. Trimming stripped 5 bases from V and 8 bases from J, with 7 bases between. The CDR3 here is CASSQGDEQFF. The CDR3, as DNA: TGTGCCAGCAGTCAGGGAGATGAGCAGTTCTTC.

This clonotype was observed a few times. This chain links TRBV11-2 with TRBJ2-3; 7 positions agree with TRBD2. The CDR3 is 17 residues long. Germline V CDR1 and CDR2: SGHAT, FQNNGV. V gave up 1 base and J gave up 5 bases; unmatched junction bases: 12. Here the CDR3 reads CASSLVYAAGVVDTQYF. For the CDR3, the DNA is TGTGCCAGCAGCTTAGTCTACGCGGCGGGAGTGGTAGATACGCAGTATTTT.

The chain combines TRBV5-5 with TRBJ2-7, with unresolved D. CDR3 length: 16 residues. Germline V gives CDR1 SGHKS, CDR2 YYEKEE (reference sequence). V was clipped by 1 base and J by 4 bases, with 18 bases between them. CDR3 sequence (DNA): TGTGCCAGCAGCTTGTCAGCGACCTTCTCTTCGTACGAGCAGTACTTC. This codes for CASSLSATFSSYEQYF.

V usage is TRBV27 and J usage is TRBJ2-7; 12 bases are a match to TRBD2. This CDR3 is 16 amino acids long. V trimming: 5 bases; J trimming: 6 bases; junction bases outside the gene matches: 11. Germline V gives CDR1 MNHEY, CDR2 SMNVEV (reference sequence). The CDR3 here is CASSPRWTSGIGEQYF. The CDR3 DNA reads TGTGCCAGCAGTCCCAGATGGACTAGCGGGATCGGCGAGCAGTACTTC.

There are many counts of this clonotype. This chain connects TRBV20-1 to TRBJ2-5; TRBD2 agrees at 8 bases. This CDR3 spans 16 amino acids. V lost 2 bases to trimming and J lost 3 bases; unmatched junction nucleotides: 11. CDR1 and CDR2 (germline): DFQATT, SNEGSKA (reference sequence). The CDR3 region is CSARPPWGSGEETQYF. In DNA, the CDR3 is TGCAGTGCTAGACCACCTTGGGGTAGCGGGGAAGAGACCCAGTACTTC.

Remarks on this clonotype: This may arise from a read error, as a much more abundant clone is one base away. The chain has TRBV29-1 and TRBJ2-1; D might be TRBD1 or TRBD2, each matching 5 bases. Germline V lookup: CDR1 SQVTM, CDR2 ANQGSEA. The CDR3 sequence is 15 residues long. The CDR3 coding sequence is TGCAGCGTGGAAGGGACGCTAAGCTCCTACAATGAGCAGCTCTTC. It is translated as CSVEGTLSSYNEQLF.